This TCR beta chain derives from a study of blood T cells in healthy people across ages. Using a J-beta primer mix together with a sample-barcoded 5' primer, a second PCR was run for roughly 7 to 12 cycles. The template-switch adaptor was a 5' adaptor with 12 random nucleotides. It tagged each cDNA molecule. TCRdb recomputed calls from the 5' RACE reads with MiXCR, one row per CDR3 protein. The table records over 1,500,000 distinct CDR3 sequences, about 39% of them present only once. At least 7 million PBMCs were isolated per sample. CDR3 size: 13 residues. Germline CDR1 SQVTM, CDR2 ANQGSEA. Trimming took off 7 bases at V and 0 bases at J, with 12 bases between the two ends.

J is TRBJ1-2 and V is TRBV29-1, with D possibly matching TRBD1 (5 bases). The sample was blood. This receptor was identified in a human donor in good health. CDR3 sequence (DNA): TGCAGCGCTGGGGGGAGCTCTAACTATGGCTACACCTTC. Protein: CSAGGSSNYGYTF.